This T cell receptor (beta chain) was documented in a study of blood T cell repertoires in COVID-19. Looking at the study overall: Acute and convalescent COVID-19 specimens originated in the United States, Italy and Spain. Sources were T cells, B-cell-depleted T cells, or PBMCs; the material itself was cDNA or gDNA.

Generated by immunoSEQ multiplex PCR, the TCRdb table keeps only in-frame clones and is missing some. This sample has 200,000 to 300,000 clones, with more than 70% found just once. Enrollees, about 18 to 90 years old, lived in 20 to 25 US areas. Participant reports of clinical history set cohort assignment. The CDR3 is 14 amino acids. Germline loops: CDR1 SGHVS, CDR2 FQNEAQ. Between the trimmed V and J ends, which lost 4 bases and 5 bases, there was a span of 13 bases. The specimen sequenced was PBMCs or T cells enriched from blood (not recorded which). The chain combines TRBV7-8 with TRBJ2-3; no firm D call. The TCR comes from a woman aged 40 to 50 with acute COVID-19. In nucleotides, the CDR3 is TGTGCCAGCAGCTCCCTGACTCGTCGAGATACGCAGTATTTT. Protein product: CASSSLTRRDTQYF. Using reference TRBV7-8 and TRBJ2-3 for the parts outside the CDR3, the full variable domain is GAGVSQSPRYKVAKRGQDVALRCDPISGHVSLFWYQQALGQGPEFLTYFQNEAQLDKSGLPSDRFFAERPEGSVSTLKIQRTQQEDSAVYLCASSSLTRRDTQYFGPGTRLTVL.